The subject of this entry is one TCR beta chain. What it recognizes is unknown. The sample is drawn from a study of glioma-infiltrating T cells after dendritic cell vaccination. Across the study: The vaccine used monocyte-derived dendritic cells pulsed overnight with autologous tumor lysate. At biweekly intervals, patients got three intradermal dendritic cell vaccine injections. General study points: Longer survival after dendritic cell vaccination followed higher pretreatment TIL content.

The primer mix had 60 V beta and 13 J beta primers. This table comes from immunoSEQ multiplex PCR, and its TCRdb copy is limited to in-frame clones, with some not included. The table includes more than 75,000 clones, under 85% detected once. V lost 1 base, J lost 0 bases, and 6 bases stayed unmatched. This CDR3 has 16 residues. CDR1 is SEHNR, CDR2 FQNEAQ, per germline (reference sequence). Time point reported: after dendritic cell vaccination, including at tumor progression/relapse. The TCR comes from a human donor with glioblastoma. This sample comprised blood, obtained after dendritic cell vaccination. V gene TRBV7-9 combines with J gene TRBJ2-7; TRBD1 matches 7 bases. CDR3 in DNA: TGTGCCAGCAGCTTAGGCAGGGGGAAGGTCTCCTACGAGCAGTACTTC. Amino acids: CASSLGRGKVSYEQYF.